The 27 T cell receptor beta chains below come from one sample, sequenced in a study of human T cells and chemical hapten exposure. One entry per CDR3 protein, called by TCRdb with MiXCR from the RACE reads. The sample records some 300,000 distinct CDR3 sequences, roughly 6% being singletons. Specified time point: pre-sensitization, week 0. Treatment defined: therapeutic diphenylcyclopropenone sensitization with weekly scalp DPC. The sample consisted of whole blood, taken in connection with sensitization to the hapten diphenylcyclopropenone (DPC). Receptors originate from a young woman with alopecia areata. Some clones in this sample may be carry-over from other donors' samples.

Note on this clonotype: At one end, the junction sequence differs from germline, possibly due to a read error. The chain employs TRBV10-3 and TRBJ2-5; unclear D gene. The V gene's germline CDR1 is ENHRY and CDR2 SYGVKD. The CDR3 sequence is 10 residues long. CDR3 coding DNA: TGTGCCATCATTAGAGACCGGAAGGGCTTC. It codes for CAIIRDRKGF.

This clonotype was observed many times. The CDR3 reads CASSQEPVVGEQYF. The CDR3 region has the DNA TGCGCCAGCAGCCAAGAGCCGGTGGTAGGCGAGCAGTACTTC. This sequence joins TRBV4-3 and TRBJ2-7; D gene uncertain. V lost 0 bases and J 6 bases, leaving 12 bases between the germline ends. The germline CDR1 and CDR2 sequences are LGHNA and YSLEER. The CDR3 runs to 14 residues.

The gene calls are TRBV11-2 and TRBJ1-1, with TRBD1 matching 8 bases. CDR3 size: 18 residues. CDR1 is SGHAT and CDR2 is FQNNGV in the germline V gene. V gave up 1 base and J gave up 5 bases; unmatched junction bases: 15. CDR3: CASSLASMRQGYGTEAFF. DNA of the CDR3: TGTGCCAGCAGCTTAGCCTCTATGAGACAGGGGTACGGTACTGAAGCTTTCTTT.

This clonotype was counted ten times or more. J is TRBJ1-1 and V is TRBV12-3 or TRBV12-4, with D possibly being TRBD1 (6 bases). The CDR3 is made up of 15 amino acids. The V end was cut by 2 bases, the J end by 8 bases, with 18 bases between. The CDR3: CASSLTYGSGAEAFF. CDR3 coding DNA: TGTGCCAGCAGTTTAACCTATGGTTCGGGGGCAGAAGCTTTCTTT.

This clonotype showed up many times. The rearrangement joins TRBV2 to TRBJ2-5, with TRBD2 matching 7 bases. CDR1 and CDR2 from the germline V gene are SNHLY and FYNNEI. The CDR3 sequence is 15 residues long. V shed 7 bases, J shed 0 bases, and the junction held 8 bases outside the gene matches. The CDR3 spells CASTGNRGDQETQYF. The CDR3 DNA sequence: TGTGCCAGCACTGGAAACCGGGGGGACCAAGAGACCCAGTACTTC.

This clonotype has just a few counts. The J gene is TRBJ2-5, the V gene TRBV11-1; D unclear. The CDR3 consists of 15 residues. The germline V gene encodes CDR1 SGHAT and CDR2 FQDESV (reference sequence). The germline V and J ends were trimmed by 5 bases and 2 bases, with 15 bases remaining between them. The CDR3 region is CASSPVLAGQETQYF. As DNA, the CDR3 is TGTGCCAGCAGCCCCGTCTTAGCCGGTCAAGAGACCCAGTACTTC.

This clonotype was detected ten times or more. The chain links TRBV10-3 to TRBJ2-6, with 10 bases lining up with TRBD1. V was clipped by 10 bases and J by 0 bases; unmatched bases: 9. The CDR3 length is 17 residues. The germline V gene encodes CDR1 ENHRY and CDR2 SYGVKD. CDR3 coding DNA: TGTGCCACCCAATGGGACAGGGGCACCTCTGGGGCCAACGTCCTGACTTTC. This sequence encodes CATQWDRGTSGANVLTF.

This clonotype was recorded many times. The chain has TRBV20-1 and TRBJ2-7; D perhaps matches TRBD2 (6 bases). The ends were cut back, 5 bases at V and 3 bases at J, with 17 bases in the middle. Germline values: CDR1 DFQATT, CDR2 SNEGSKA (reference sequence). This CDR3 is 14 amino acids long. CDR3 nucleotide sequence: TGCAGTGCTTCAGAGTGGGGGACTGGCTACGAGCAGTACTTC. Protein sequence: CSASEWGTGYEQYF.

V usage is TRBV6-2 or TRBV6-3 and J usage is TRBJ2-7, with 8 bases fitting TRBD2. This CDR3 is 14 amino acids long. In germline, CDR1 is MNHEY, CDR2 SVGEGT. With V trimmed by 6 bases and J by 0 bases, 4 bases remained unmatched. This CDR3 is CASSLREGSYEQYF. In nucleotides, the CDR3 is TGTGCCAGCAGCCTACGGGAGGGCTCCTACGAGCAGTACTTC.

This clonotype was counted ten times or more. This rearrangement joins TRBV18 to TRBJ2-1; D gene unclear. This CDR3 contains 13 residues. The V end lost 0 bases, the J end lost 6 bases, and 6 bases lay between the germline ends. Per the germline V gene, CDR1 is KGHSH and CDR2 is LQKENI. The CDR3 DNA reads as TGTGCCAGCTCACCACCGGGTGGCAATGAGCAGTTCTTC. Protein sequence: CASSPPGGNEQFF. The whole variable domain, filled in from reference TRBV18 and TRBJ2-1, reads NAGVMQNPRHLVRRRGQEARLRCSPMKGHSHVYWYRQLPEEGLKFMVYLQKENIIDESGMPKERFSAEFPKEGPSILRIQQVVRGDSAAYFCASSPPGGNEQFFGPGTRLTVL.

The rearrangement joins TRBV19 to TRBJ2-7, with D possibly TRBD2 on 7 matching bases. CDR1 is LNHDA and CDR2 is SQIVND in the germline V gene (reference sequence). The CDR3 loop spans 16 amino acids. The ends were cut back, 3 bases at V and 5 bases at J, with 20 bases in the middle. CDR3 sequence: CASSIETGGPFNEQYF. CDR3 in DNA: TGTGCCAGTAGTATCGAGACCGGGGGGCCCTTCAACGAGCAGTACTTC.

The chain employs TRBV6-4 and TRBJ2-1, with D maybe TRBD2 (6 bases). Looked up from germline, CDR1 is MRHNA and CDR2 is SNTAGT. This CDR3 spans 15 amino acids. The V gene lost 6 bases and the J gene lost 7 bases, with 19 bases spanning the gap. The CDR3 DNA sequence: TGTGCCAGCAGAGCTAATATGGCTCGGGGGAATGAGCAGTTCTTC. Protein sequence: CASRANMARGNEQFF.

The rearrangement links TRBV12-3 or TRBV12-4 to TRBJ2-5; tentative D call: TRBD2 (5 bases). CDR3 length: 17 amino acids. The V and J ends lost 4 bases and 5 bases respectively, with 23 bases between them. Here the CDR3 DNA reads TGTGCCAGCAGTTCTCCGGGGTTCGGCTCGCCAACGGAGACCCAGTACTTC. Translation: CASSSPGFGSPTETQYF.

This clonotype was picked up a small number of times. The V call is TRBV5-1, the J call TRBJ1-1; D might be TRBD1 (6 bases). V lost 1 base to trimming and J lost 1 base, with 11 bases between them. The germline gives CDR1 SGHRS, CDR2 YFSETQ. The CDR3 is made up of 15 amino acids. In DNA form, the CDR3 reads TGCGCCAGCAGCTTGTCGGGGGGCCCGAACACTGAAGCTTTCTTT. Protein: CASSLSGGPNTEAFF.

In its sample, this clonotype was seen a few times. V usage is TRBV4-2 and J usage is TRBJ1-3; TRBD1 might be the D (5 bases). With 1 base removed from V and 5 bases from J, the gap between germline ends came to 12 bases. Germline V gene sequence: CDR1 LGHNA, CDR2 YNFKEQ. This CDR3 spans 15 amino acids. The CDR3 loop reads CASSQVQVWRNTIYF. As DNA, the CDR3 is TGTGCCAGCAGCCAAGTACAGGTCTGGAGAAACACCATATATTTT.

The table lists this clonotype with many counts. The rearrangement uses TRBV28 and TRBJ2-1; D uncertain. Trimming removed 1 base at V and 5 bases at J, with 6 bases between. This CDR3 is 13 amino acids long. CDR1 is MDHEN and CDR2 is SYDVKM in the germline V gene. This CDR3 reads CASSLFRDNEQFF. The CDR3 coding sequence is TGTGCCAGCAGTTTATTCAGAGACAATGAGCAGTTCTTC.

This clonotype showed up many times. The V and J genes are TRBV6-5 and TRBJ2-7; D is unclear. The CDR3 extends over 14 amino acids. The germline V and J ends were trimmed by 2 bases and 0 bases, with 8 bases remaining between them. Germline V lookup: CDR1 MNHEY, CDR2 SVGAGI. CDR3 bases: TGTGCCAGCAGTTACAAAAGGTCCTCCTACGAGCAGTACTTC. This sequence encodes CASSYKRSSYEQYF.

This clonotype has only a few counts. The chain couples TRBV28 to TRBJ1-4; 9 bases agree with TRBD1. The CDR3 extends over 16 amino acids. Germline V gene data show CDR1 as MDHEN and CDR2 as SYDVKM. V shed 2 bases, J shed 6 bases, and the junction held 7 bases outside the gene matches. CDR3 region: CASSLDPGTGYEKLFF. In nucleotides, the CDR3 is TGTGCCAGCAGTTTAGACCCCGGGACAGGGTATGAAAAACTGTTTTTT.

CDR3 nucleotides: TGTGCCAGCAGCTTAGCGCCCACAGGGGGCACAGATACGCAGTATTTT. Translating gives CASSLAPTGGTDTQYF. The rearrangement links TRBV7-9 to TRBJ2-3; 7 nucleotides line up with TRBD1. The CDR3 spans 16 residues. Looked up from germline, CDR1 is SEHNR and CDR2 is FQNEAQ (reference sequence). Trimming cost V 0 bases and J 1 base; bases outside gene matches: 4.

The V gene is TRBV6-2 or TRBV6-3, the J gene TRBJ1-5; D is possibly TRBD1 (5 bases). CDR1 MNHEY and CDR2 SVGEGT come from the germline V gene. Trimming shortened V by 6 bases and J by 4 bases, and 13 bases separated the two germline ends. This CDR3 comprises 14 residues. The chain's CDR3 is CASSGTQLNQPQHF. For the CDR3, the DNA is TGTGCCAGCAGCGGGACCCAACTTAATCAGCCCCAGCATTTT.

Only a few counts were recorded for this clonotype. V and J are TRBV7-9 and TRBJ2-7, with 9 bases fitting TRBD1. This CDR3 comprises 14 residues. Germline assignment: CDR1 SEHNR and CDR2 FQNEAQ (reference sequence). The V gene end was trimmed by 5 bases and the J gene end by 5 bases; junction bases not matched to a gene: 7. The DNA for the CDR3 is TGTGCCAGCAGCCCCCGGGACAGGGCCCACGAGCAGTACTTC. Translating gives CASSPRDRAHEQYF. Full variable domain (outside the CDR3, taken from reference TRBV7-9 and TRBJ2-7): DTGVSQNPRHKITKRGQNVTFRCDPISEHNRLYWYRQTLGQGPEFLTYFQNEAQLEKSRLLSDRFSAERPKGSFSTLEIQRTEQGDSAMYLCASSPRDRAHEQYFGPGTRLTVT.

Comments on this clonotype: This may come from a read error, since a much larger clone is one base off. Written as DNA, the CDR3 is TGTGACATCAGACCTACAGGGAGCTCTGGAAACACCATATATTTT. Amino acid sequence: CDIRPTGSSGNTIYF. The V and J genes are TRBV10-3 and TRBJ1-3; possibly TRBD1 for D (6 bases). Germline CDR1 and CDR2: ENHRY and SYGVKD. The CDR3 runs 15 residues.

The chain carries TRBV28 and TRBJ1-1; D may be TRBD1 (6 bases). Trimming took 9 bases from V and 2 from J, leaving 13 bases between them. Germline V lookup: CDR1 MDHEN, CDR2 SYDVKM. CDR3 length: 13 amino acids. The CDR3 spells CASLRTDNTEAFF. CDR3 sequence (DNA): TGTGCCAGTCTACGGACAGATAACACTGAAGCTTTCTTT.

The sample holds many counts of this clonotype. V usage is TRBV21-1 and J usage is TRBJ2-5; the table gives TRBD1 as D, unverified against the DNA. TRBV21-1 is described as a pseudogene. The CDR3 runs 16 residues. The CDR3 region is CASSISLTGTQETQYF. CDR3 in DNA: TGTGCCAGCAGCATCTCCCTTACCGGGACCCAAGAGACCCAGTACTTC.

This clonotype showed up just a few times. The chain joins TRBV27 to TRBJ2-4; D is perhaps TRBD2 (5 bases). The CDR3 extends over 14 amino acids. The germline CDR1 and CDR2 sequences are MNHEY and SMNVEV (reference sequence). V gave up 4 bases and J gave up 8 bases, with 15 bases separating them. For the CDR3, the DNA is TGTGCCAGCAGTTCGACAAGAGGGTCAGACATTCAGTACTTC. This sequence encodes CASSSTRGSDIQYF.

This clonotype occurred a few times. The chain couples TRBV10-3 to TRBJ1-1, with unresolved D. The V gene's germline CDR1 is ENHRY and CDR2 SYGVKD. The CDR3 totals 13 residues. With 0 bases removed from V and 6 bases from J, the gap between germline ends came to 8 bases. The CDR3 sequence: CAISESGQPEAFF. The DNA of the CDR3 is TGTGCCATCAGTGAGTCGGGCCAGCCTGAAGCTTTCTTT.

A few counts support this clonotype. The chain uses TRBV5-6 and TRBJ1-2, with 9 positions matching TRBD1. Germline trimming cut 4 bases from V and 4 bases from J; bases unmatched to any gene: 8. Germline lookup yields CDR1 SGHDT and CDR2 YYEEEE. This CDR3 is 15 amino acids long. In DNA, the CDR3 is TGTGCCAGCAGCATAGGGACAGGGTCGGTCTATGGCTACACCTTC. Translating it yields CASSIGTGSVYGYTF.